This T cell receptor (beta chain) was profiled in a study of pediatric ulcerative colitis. Details on this clone: Its antigen remains unknown.

The assay was run at survey level. The table came from immunoSEQ multiplex PCR; TCRdb's copy has only in-frame clones and leaves some out. The sample shows about 64,000 clones, about 86% of them seen only once. This CDR3 contains 13 residues. Germline values: CDR1 LNHDA, CDR2 SQIVND (reference sequence). V lost 3 bases to trimming and J lost 4 bases, with 9 bases between them. Study conclusions and caveats: No controls had the two rectal clonotypes shared by ulcerative colitis patients.

Sequences were obtained from blood. The chain uses TRBV19 and TRBJ1-2; D is possibly TRBD1 (5 bases). The origin of this receptor is a boy aged 10-17 years with severe ulcerative colitis. The CDR3 reads CASSIGTVYGYTF. CDR3 nucleotide sequence: TGTGCCAGTAGTATTGGGACCGTCTATGGCTACACCTTC. Looking up the rest from reference TRBV19 and TRBJ1-2 gives the full variable domain: DGGITQSPKYLFRKEGQNVTLSCEQNLNHDAMYWYRQDPGQGLRLIYYSQIVNDFQKGDIAEGYSVSREKKESFPLTVTSAQKNPTAFYLCASSIGTVYGYTFGSGTRLTVV.